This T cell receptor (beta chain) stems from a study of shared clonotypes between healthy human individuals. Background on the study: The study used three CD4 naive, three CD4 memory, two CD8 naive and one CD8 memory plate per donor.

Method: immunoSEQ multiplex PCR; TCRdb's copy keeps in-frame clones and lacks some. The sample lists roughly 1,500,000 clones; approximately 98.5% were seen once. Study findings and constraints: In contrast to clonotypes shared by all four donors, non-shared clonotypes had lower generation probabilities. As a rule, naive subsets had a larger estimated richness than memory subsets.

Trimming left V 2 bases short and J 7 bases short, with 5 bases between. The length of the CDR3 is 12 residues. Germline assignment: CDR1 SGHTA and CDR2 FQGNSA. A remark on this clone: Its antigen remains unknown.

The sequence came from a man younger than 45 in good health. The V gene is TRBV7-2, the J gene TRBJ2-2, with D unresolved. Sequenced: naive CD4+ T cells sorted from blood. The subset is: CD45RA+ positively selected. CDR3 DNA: TGTGCCAGCAGCTTAACTGTCGGGGAGCTGTTTTTT. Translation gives CASSLTVGELFF.